This T cell receptor (beta chain) comes out of a study of blood T cell repertoires in COVID-19. Germline V gives CDR1 SGHNT, CDR2 YYREEE (reference sequence). The CDR3 runs to 16 residues. J lost 1 base, V lost 4 bases, and 5 bases had no gene match. Under the authors' procedure: Estimates of nucleated cell counts were drawn from the amplification of reference gene primers. The data were produced by immunoSEQ multiplex PCR, yet TCRdb's version contains in-frame clones alone and is incomplete. The V and J calls and the clone size are those of that table, but D and trimming were determined from the DNA. The repertoire holds over 30,000 clones, with around nine tenths as singletons.

The specimen sequenced was peripheral blood. The origin of this receptor is a man aged 65 to 79 with acute or convalescent COVID-19. The chain recombines TRBV5-4 with TRBJ2-2, with TRBD1 matching 9 bases. DNA of the CDR3: TGTGCCAGCAGCCCGAGACAGGGGGGGAACACCGGGGAGCTGTTTTTT. Amino acid sequence: CASSPRQGGNTGELFF. Together with reference TRBV5-4 and TRBJ2-2, the CDR3 gives the full variable domain: ETGVTQSPTHLIKTRGQQVTLRCSSQSGHNTVSWYQQALGQGPQFIFQYYREEENGRGNFPPRFSGLQFPNYSSELNVNALELDDSALYLCASSPRQGGNTGELFFGEGSRLTVL.